These 29 T cell receptor beta chains share one sample of origin, sequenced in a study of shared clonotypes between healthy human individuals. TCRdb's copy holds only in-frame clones and misses some; the assay was immunoSEQ multiplex PCR. The table records about 510,000 clones, about 95% of them present only once. The source material was naive CD4+ T cells sorted from blood. The subset denotes: CD45RA+ positively selected. These receptor sequences come from a woman under 40 in good health.

The gene calls are TRBV5-4 and TRBJ1-6; D gene ambiguous. The V end was cut by 4 bases, the J end by 7 bases, with 18 bases between. The CDR3 has 16 amino acids. The V gene's germline CDR1 is SGHNT and CDR2 YYREEE (reference sequence). CDR3 loop: CASSQASSPRNSPLHF. The CDR3 bases are TGTGCCAGCAGCCAGGCCAGCAGCCCTAGGAATTCACCCCTCCACTTT.

The V gene is TRBV6-6, the J gene TRBJ2-5; D is unclear. The tail of the sequence fits TRBJ2-7 better, so the J call may be wrong. Germline lookup yields CDR1 MNHNY and CDR2 SVGAGI (reference sequence). The CDR3 runs 14 residues. Here the CDR3 reads CASSYSVGFYEQYF. The CDR3 DNA reads as TGTGCCAGCAGTTACTCGGTGGGATTCTACGAGCAGTACTTC.

The CDR3 reads CASSLNQGLGTEAFF. For the CDR3, the DNA is TGTGCCAGCTCACTTAACCAAGGACTGGGCACTGAAGCTTTCTTT. This rearrangement joins TRBV18 to TRBJ1-1; the D is unclear. Germline V gene sequence: CDR1 KGHSH, CDR2 LQKENI. The CDR3 consists of 15 residues. V was clipped by 4 bases and J by 4 bases, with 16 bases between them.

The V gene is TRBV7-6, the J gene TRBJ1-1; D possibly corresponds to TRBD1 (6 bases). The germline V gene encodes CDR1 SGHVS and CDR2 FNYEAQ. Trimming removed 3 bases at V and 5 bases at J, with 13 bases between. There are 14 residues in the CDR3. CDR3: CASSFVGARTEAFF. As DNA, the CDR3 is TGTGCCAGCAGCTTCGTGGGGGCGCGGACTGAAGCTTTCTTT.

The rearrangement joins TRBV6-5 to TRBJ2-3, with 13 bases aligning to TRBD2. Germline V gene data show CDR1 as MNHEY and CDR2 as SVGAGI. The CDR3 contains 16 residues. After removal of 0 bases from V and 8 bases from J, the junction contained 5 bases not matched to a gene. CDR3 DNA sequence: TGTGCCAGCAGTTACTCGGGACTAGCGGGACGACCTACGCAGTATTTT. Protein product: CASSYSGLAGRPTQYF.

This clone was detected once. The J gene is TRBJ2-1, the V gene TRBV10-3, with D hard to call. The CDR3 runs to 15 residues. Germline V gene data show CDR1 as ENHRY and CDR2 as SYGVKD. The V end lost 8 bases, the J end lost 1 base, and 15 bases lay between the germline ends. CDR3 DNA sequence: TGTGCCATCTCAACTGACGGTGAATCCTACAATGAGCAGTTCTTC. This sequence encodes CAISTDGESYNEQFF.

The chain uses TRBV28 and TRBJ1-1; TRBD1 agrees at 7 bases. Germline V gene sequence: CDR1 MDHEN, CDR2 SYDVKM. Germline trimming cut 2 bases from V and 1 base from J; bases unmatched to any gene: 1. This CDR3 has 14 residues. Here the CDR3 reads CASSLGTANTEAFF. CDR3 coding DNA: TGTGCCAGCAGTTTAGGGACAGCGAACACTGAAGCTTTCTTT.

The chain employs TRBV5-1 and TRBJ1-2; 7 bases agree with TRBD1. The length of the CDR3 is 14 residues. The germline CDR1 and CDR2 sequences are SGHRS and YFSETQ. J gave up 8 bases and V 1 base, and 8 bases lay outside the gene matches. Here the CDR3 DNA reads TGCGCCAGCAGCTTGACCGGGACAGCCCGGGGCTACACCTTC. It yields the protein CASSLTGTARGYTF.

A single count supports this clone. The chain uses TRBV28 and TRBJ2-3; tentatively, D is TRBD1 (6 bases). The V end lost 10 bases, the J end lost 2 bases, and 13 bases lay between the germline ends. This CDR3 is 13 amino acids long. Germline-derived CDR1 and CDR2 are MDHEN and SYDVKM. CDR3 in amino acids: CATTPGHTDTQYF. The CDR3, as DNA: TGTGCCACTACCCCGGGACACACAGATACGCAGTATTTT.

This chain connects TRBV28 to TRBJ1-1; TRBD1 is a possible D gene (6 bases). Germline lookup yields CDR1 MDHEN and CDR2 SYDVKM. V gave up 6 bases and J gave up 0 bases, with 20 bases separating them. The CDR3 has 17 amino acids. This chain's CDR3 is CASREIRGEVMNTEAFF. The CDR3 nucleotides are TGTGCCAGCAGAGAAATCAGGGGAGAGGTGATGAACACTGAAGCTTTCTTT.

The chain links TRBV4-2 to TRBJ2-1; 11 nucleotides agree with TRBD2. The germline CDR1 and CDR2 sequences are LGHNA and YNFKEQ. CDR3 length: 16 residues. The V and J ends lost 4 bases and 8 bases, in that order; junction bases with no gene match: 10. The CDR3 region has the DNA TGTGCCAGCAGCCCCCACACTAGCGGGAGTCTGTATGAGCAGTTCTTC. Amino acids: CASSPHTSGSLYEQFF.

This chain links TRBV6-6 with TRBJ2-7; TRBD1 agrees at 10 bases. V lost 4 bases, J lost 2 bases, and 5 bases stayed unmatched. In germline, CDR1 is MNHNY, CDR2 SVGAGI (reference sequence). The CDR3 is 15 amino acids. For the CDR3, the DNA is TGTGCCAGCAGTTTCAGGGACAGGGGAGCCTACGAGCAGTACTTC. This gives the protein CASSFRDRGAYEQYF.

V and J are TRBV4-2 and TRBJ2-3; possible D gene TRBD1, 6 bases. From germline, CDR1 is LGHNA and CDR2 YNFKEQ. The CDR3 covers 17 residues. V was trimmed by 6 bases and J by 4 bases, leaving 23 bases between them. The CDR3 reads CASSPNYRQAGSDTQYF. CDR3 in DNA: TGTGCCAGCAGTCCAAACTACAGACAGGCCGGTTCAGATACGCAGTATTTT.

This clone came up once. V and J are TRBV4-1 and TRBJ2-7; 10 bases agree with TRBD2. J lost 7 bases, V lost 0 bases, and 9 bases had no gene match. The CDR3 is 16 amino acids. The V gene's germline CDR1 is MGHRA and CDR2 YSYEKL. DNA for the CDR3: TGCGCCAGCAGCCAAGATAGCCTAGCGGGAGTCCGGGAGCAGTACTTC. It codes for CASSQDSLAGVREQYF.

The rearrangement uses TRBV7-9 and TRBJ2-7; 9 positions match TRBD2. CDR1 is SEHNR, CDR2 FQNEAQ, per germline (reference sequence). The trim removed 1 base at V and 5 bases at J, leaving 3 bases unmatched. The CDR3 loop spans 14 amino acids. For the CDR3, the DNA is TGTGCCAGCAGCTTAGAGACTAGCGGAAACGAGCAGTACTTC. It is translated as CASSLETSGNEQYF.

The rearrangement uses TRBV19 and TRBJ2-1, with TRBD2 matching 9 bases. Germline V gene data show CDR1 as LNHDA and CDR2 as SQIVND (reference sequence). This CDR3 region has 14 residues. With V trimmed by 5 bases and J by 2 bases, 1 base remained unmatched. CDR3 region: CASSAGGPYNEQFF. The CDR3 DNA sequence: TGTGCCAGTAGTGCGGGAGGGCCCTACAATGAGCAGTTCTTC. Filled out from reference TRBV19 and TRBJ2-1, the complete variable domain reads DGGITQSPKYLFRKEGQNVTLSCEQNLNHDAMYWYRQDPGQGLRLIYYSQIVNDFQKGDIAEGYSVSREKKESFPLTVTSAQKNPTAFYLCASSAGGPYNEQFFGPGTRLTVL.

The J gene is TRBJ1-1, the V gene TRBV19; D is unresolved. Germline CDR1 LNHDA, CDR2 SQIVND (reference sequence). CDR3 length: 14 amino acids. Trimming pared 1 base from V and 6 bases from J, leaving 12 bases between. The CDR3 region is CASSIVPAGAEAFF. The CDR3 DNA is TGTGCCAGTAGTATAGTTCCGGCAGGCGCTGAAGCTTTCTTT.

This chain uses TRBV10-3 with TRBJ2-2; 8 nucleotides align to TRBD1. This CDR3 is built from 16 residues. Germline V gene sequence: CDR1 ENHRY, CDR2 SYGVKD. J gave up 1 base and V 8 bases, and 9 bases lay outside the gene matches. The CDR3 loop is CAISGQGGLNTGELFF. CDR3 sequence (DNA): TGTGCCATCTCAGGACAGGGTGGGTTGAACACCGGGGAGCTGTTTTTT.

This chain connects TRBV27 to TRBJ2-1; 7 bases line up with TRBD2. The CDR3 consists of 15 residues. With 10 bases clipped from V and 8 bases from J, the junction kept 17 bases outside the gene matches. The germline CDR1 and CDR2 sequences are MNHEY and SMNVEV (reference sequence). The CDR3 region has the DNA TGTGCCACCTCCTGGTTGGGCGGGAGCTCGGATGAGCAGTTCTTC. It translates to CATSWLGGSSDEQFF.

V and J are TRBV27 and TRBJ2-7, with 8 bases lining up with TRBD1. The germline V gene has CDR1 MNHEY and CDR2 SMNVEV (reference sequence). This CDR3 is 14 amino acids long. Trimming at V came to 6 bases and at J to 2 bases, leaving 6 bases not matched to a gene. The CDR3 bases are TGTGCCAGCAGGCCGGGACAGGTCCCCTACGAGCAGTACTTC. Protein product: CASRPGQVPYEQYF.

This clone was counted only a few times. DNA of the CDR3: TGTGCCAGCTCACCCGAGGACAGGGCCAACGAGCAGTACTTC. The encoded protein is CASSPEDRANEQYF. The V call is TRBV18, the J call TRBJ2-7; 8 nucleotides line up with TRBD1. The V gene's germline CDR1 is KGHSH and CDR2 LQKENI. The CDR3 is made up of 14 amino acids. Trimming cost V 3 bases and J 5 bases; bases outside gene matches: 6.

On this clone itself: The sample carries other DNA sequences with the same CDR3. The chain employs TRBV18 and TRBJ1-6, with a possible D match to TRBD1 (5 bases). V was trimmed by 6 bases and J by 7 bases, leaving 13 bases between them. The CDR3 spans 14 residues. CDR1 KGHSH and CDR2 LQKENI come from the germline V gene. The CDR3 nucleotides are TGTGCCAGCTCTTCCGACAGCCTAAATTCACCCCTCCACTTT. This sequence encodes CASSSDSLNSPLHF.

The V call is TRBV7-9, the J call TRBJ2-7, with TRBD1 matching 10 bases. Germline V lookup: CDR1 SEHNR, CDR2 FQNEAQ (reference sequence). Germline trimming cut 5 bases from V and 3 bases from J; bases unmatched to any gene: 4. The CDR3 covers 14 residues. Here the CDR3 reads CASSPGQGNYEQYF. Here the CDR3 DNA reads TGTGCCAGCAGCCCGGGACAGGGGAACTACGAGCAGTACTTC.

The rearrangement joins TRBV7-2 to TRBJ1-5; D is undetermined. This CDR3 has 15 residues. Trimming took 1 base from V and 6 from J, leaving 13 bases between them. Per the germline V gene, CDR1 is SGHTA and CDR2 is FQGNSA. For the CDR3, the DNA is TGTGCCAGCAGCTTAGGGACCTCGCTGAGTCAGCCCCAGCATTTT. This encodes CASSLGTSLSQPQHF. The variable domain in full, completed from reference TRBV7-2 and TRBJ1-5, reads GAGVSQSPSNKVTEKGKDVELRCDPISGHTALYWYRQSLGQGLEFLIYFQGNSAPDKSGLPSDRFSAERTGGSVSTLTIQRTQQEDSAVYLCASSLGTSLSQPQHFGDGTRLSIL.

The chain couples TRBV6-6 to TRBJ2-2; D ambiguous. From germline, CDR1 is MNHNY and CDR2 SVGAGI (reference sequence). The germline V and J ends were trimmed by 0 bases and 3 bases, with 8 bases remaining between them. The CDR3 extends over 15 amino acids. The CDR3 DNA reads TGTGCCAGCAGTTACTCGAGGCAGGACACCGGGGAGCTGTTTTTT. Translating gives CASSYSRQDTGELFF.

The CDR3 loop reads CASSMGGRPNYGYTF. CDR3 in DNA: TGTGCCAGTAGTATGGGGGGACGGCCAAACTATGGCTACACCTTC. The rearrangement links TRBV19 to TRBJ1-2; maybe TRBD1 (5 bases). CDR3 length: 15 residues. The V gene's germline CDR1 is LNHDA and CDR2 SQIVND (reference sequence). The V and J ends lost 3 bases and 2 bases respectively, with 13 bases between them. Complete variable domain (other parts from reference TRBV19 and TRBJ1-2): DGGITQSPKYLFRKEGQNVTLSCEQNLNHDAMYWYRQDPGQGLRLIYYSQIVNDFQKGDIAEGYSVSREKKESFPLTVTSAQKNPTAFYLCASSMGGRPNYGYTFGSGTRLTVV.

This chain joins TRBV7-3 and TRBJ1-3, with D tentatively TRBD1 (5 bases). Per the germline V gene, CDR1 is SGHTA and CDR2 is FQGTGA. The CDR3 runs to 15 residues. Trimming pared 8 bases from V and 2 bases from J, leaving 16 bases between. The CDR3 DNA is TGTGCCAGCGCTCCGGGTGACAGTCCTGGAAACACCATATATTTT. It codes for CASAPGDSPGNTIYF.

V usage is TRBV29-1 and J usage is TRBJ2-7, with D possibly matching TRBD1 (6 bases). Germline lookup yields CDR1 SQVTM and CDR2 ANQGSEA. The V end lost 2 bases, the J end lost 6 bases, and 11 bases lay between the germline ends. This CDR3 spans 12 amino acids. The CDR3 is CSVEWQGFEQYF. The CDR3, as DNA: TGCAGCGTTGAATGGCAGGGGTTCGAGCAGTACTTC.

This chain uses TRBV28 with TRBJ2-7, with 8 bases lining up with TRBD2. In germline, CDR1 is MDHEN, CDR2 SYDVKM. The length of the CDR3 is 12 residues. V trimming: 5 bases; J trimming: 9 bases; junction bases outside the gene matches: 6. The CDR3 region has the DNA TGTGCCAGCAGTCGCGGGGGGCAGGGGCAGTACTTC. Amino acids: CASSRGGQGQYF. Full variable domain (missing parts from reference TRBV28 and TRBJ2-7): DVKVTQSSRYLVKRTGEKVFLECVQDMDHENMFWYRQDPGLGLRLIYFSYDVKMKEKGDIPEGYSVSREKKERFSLILESASTNQTSMYLCASSRGGQGQYFGPGTRLTVT.